The 25 T cell receptor beta chains in this list originate from one sample, sequenced in a study of blood T cells in healthy people across ages. The use of a sample-barcoded 5' primer and a J-beta primer mix characterized a second PCR of roughly 7 to 11 cycles. TCRdb recomputed calls from the 5' RACE reads with MiXCR, one row per CDR3 protein. The table lists 750,000 to 850,000 distinct CDR3 sequences, 20% to 30% of them singletons. This sample also appeared in a second study, on T cells of mothers and their children.

The specimen was blood. The receptors derive from a boy under 18 in good health.

This clonotype has at least ten counts. The chain joins TRBV4-1 to TRBJ2-5, with D tentatively TRBD2 (5 bases). The length of the CDR3 is 14 residues. The germline gives CDR1 MGHRA, CDR2 YSYEKL. With 4 bases removed from V and 5 bases from J, the gap between germline ends came to 14 bases. The CDR3 DNA sequence: TGCGCCAGCAGCCCACGGGGATTTGGGGAGACCCAGTACTTC. Translation: CASSPRGFGETQYF.

This clonotype came up a few times. This rearrangement joins TRBV6-1 to TRBJ2-7; TRBD2 matches 7 bases. Germline loops: CDR1 MNHNS, CDR2 SASEGT. This CDR3 is 15 amino acids long. The trim removed 6 bases at V and 0 bases at J, leaving 8 bases unmatched. For the CDR3, the DNA is TGTGCCAGCAGGGCAACTAGCGATAGCTCCTACGAGCAGTACTTC. Its translation is CASRATSDSSYEQYF.

V usage is TRBV28 and J usage is TRBJ2-1; 8 positions match TRBD1. Looked up from germline, CDR1 is MDHEN and CDR2 is SYDVKM. The J segment lost 2 bases and the V segment lost 5 bases, leaving 8 bases of the junction unmatched. The CDR3 has 16 residues. The CDR3 bases are TGTGCCAGCAGTACCTGGGGGACAGGCGCCTACAATGAGCAGTTCTTC. It translates to CASSTWGTGAYNEQFF.

This clonotype was counted only a few times. The rearrangement uses TRBV4-3 and TRBJ2-5, with TRBD2 as a possible D gene (6 bases). Trimming took 0 bases from V and 1 from J, leaving 18 bases between them. From germline, CDR1 is LGHNA and CDR2 YSLEER. This CDR3 is 18 amino acids long. This CDR3 is CASSQDPPGGSAQETQYF. In nucleotides, the CDR3 is TGCGCCAGCAGCCAAGATCCCCCCGGGGGTTCAGCCCAAGAGACCCAGTACTTC.

CDR3 DNA: TGCGCCAGCAGCCCGGAACTAGCGGGAGTTGGTGAGCAGTTCTTC. Encoded protein: CASSPELAGVGEQFF. The chain uses TRBV5-1 and TRBJ2-1, with 11 positions matching TRBD2. Germline CDR1 reads SGHRS; CDR2 reads YFSETQ. This CDR3 has 15 amino acids. Unmatched junction bases numbered 9, after V lost 4 bases and J lost 9 bases.

V is TRBV4-3 and J is TRBJ1-5, with 11 nucleotides matching TRBD1. CDR1 LGHNA and CDR2 YSLEER come from the germline V gene. There are 14 residues in the CDR3. J lost 8 bases, V lost 3 bases, and 3 bases had no gene match. The CDR3 nucleotides read TGCGCCAGCAGCCAGGGACAGGGGGGGAAGCCCCAGCATTTT. It codes for CASSQGQGGKPQHF.

This clonotype was picked up one time. The genes are TRBV27 and TRBJ2-5, with 7 nucleotides matching TRBD2. The junction had 8 bases not matched to a gene; V was cut back by 0 bases and J by 4 bases. The CDR3 sequence is 16 residues long. Germline values: CDR1 MNHEY, CDR2 SMNVEV (reference sequence). CDR3 nucleotide sequence: TGTGCCAGCAGTTTATCTTGGGGGGGATACCCAGAGACCCAGTACTTC. It is translated as CASSLSWGGYPETQYF.

The chain joins TRBV5-4 to TRBJ1-2, with a weak D call TRBD1 (5 bases). Trimming removed 4 bases at V and 5 bases at J, with 18 bases between. The CDR3 covers 15 residues. Germline V gene lookup returns CDR1 SGHNT and CDR2 YYREEE (reference sequence). The CDR3 protein is CASSHSGGGRYGYTF. The DNA for the CDR3 is TGTGCCAGCAGCCACAGTGGGGGAGGGAGGTATGGCTACACCTTC.

This clonotype came up a few times. This chain connects TRBV20-1 to TRBJ2-7, with D uncertain. Trimming took off 0 bases at V and 0 bases at J, with 12 bases between the two ends. Germline values: CDR1 DFQATT, CDR2 SNEGSKA (reference sequence). This CDR3 is 15 amino acids long. The CDR3 coding sequence is TGCAGTGCTAGAGATCCGGTCCGAAGCTCCTACGAGCAGTACTTC. Residues: CSARDPVRSSYEQYF.

CDR3: CASSSTGYTDTQYF. For the CDR3, the DNA is TGTGCCAGCAGCTCTACTGGGTACACAGATACGCAGTATTTT. The chain joins TRBV5-5 to TRBJ2-3; D unclear. Germline CDR1 SGHKS, CDR2 YYEKEE (reference sequence). This CDR3 region has 14 residues. Trimming took 3 bases from V and 2 from J, leaving 10 bases between them.

The rearrangement links TRBV9 to TRBJ2-7; 8 bases line up with TRBD1. This CDR3 has 15 residues. Trimming took 4 bases from V and 5 from J; bases not matched to a gene: 11. Germline values: CDR1 SGDLS, CDR2 YYNGEE. The CDR3 loop is CASSPNPGQGHEQYF. CDR3 sequence (DNA): TGTGCCAGCAGCCCCAACCCAGGACAGGGCCACGAGCAGTACTTC. Full variable domain (outside the CDR3, taken from reference TRBV9 and TRBJ2-7): DSGVTQTPKHLITATGQRVTLRCSPRSGDLSVYWYQQSLDQGLQFLIQYYNGEERAKGNILERFSAQQFPDLHSELNLSSLELGDSALYFCASSPNPGQGHEQYFGPGTRLTVT.

This clonotype was seen more than once but under ten times. In DNA, the CDR3 is TGCAGTCCTCTAGCGGAATACATTCAGTACTTC. It is translated as CSPLAEYIQYF. The chain is built from TRBV20-1 and TRBJ2-4; 7 bases are shared with TRBD2. The CDR3 length is 11 residues. V lost 8 bases to trimming and J lost 8 bases; unmatched junction nucleotides: 6. Germline V CDR1 and CDR2: DFQATT, SNEGSKA (reference sequence).

The chain employs TRBV2 and TRBJ2-5; no reliable D call. The CDR3 is 12 residues long. V shed 6 bases and J shed 5 bases, with 10 bases lying between them. The germline CDR1 and CDR2 sequences are SNHLY and FYNNEI. The CDR3 DNA reads TGTGCCAGCAGGACGGCCCGGGAGACCCAGTACTTC. This translates into CASRTARETQYF.

The chain combines TRBV5-1 with TRBJ2-7; D is ambiguous. Germline CDR1 reads SGHRS; CDR2 reads YFSETQ. The CDR3 consists of 14 residues. The V and J ends lost 2 bases and 5 bases respectively, with 14 bases between them. The CDR3 DNA reads TGCGCCAGCAGCTTAGGGCATAGTCAGGACGAGCAGTACTTC. It translates to CASSLGHSQDEQYF. Full variable domain (rest looked up from reference TRBV5-1 and TRBJ2-7): KAGVTQTPRYLIKTRGQQVTLSCSPISGHRSVSWYQQTPGQGLQFLFEYFSETQRNKGNFPGRFSGRQFSNSRSEMNVSTLELGDSALYLCASSLGHSQDEQYFGPGTRLTVT.

This clonotype has more than one count but fewer than ten. The chain couples TRBV30 to TRBJ1-4; 8 bases match TRBD1. Germline trimming cut 8 bases from V and 7 bases from J; bases unmatched to any gene: 9. CDR1 GTSNPN and CDR2 SVGIG come from the germline V gene (reference sequence). This CDR3 region has 13 residues. CDR3 loop: CAGNRGIGEKLFF. CDR3 sequence (DNA): TGTGCCGGTAACAGGGGGATCGGTGAAAAACTGTTTTTT.

The chain joins TRBV21-1 to TRBJ2-1; TRBD2 is the table's D call and was not checked against the DNA. TRBV21-1 is a known pseudogene. CDR3 length: 15 residues. The CDR3: CASSKIERGDNEQFF. For the CDR3, the DNA is TGTGCCAGCAGCAAAATCGAGCGGGGGGACAATGAGCAGTTCTTC.

Here the CDR3 DNA reads TGTGCCAGCAGCTTAGGCCCGACGTCCGCCTACGAGCAGTACTTC. It encodes CASSLGPTSAYEQYF. The chain employs TRBV7-2 and TRBJ2-7; no firm D call. The ends were cut back, 1 base at V and 2 bases at J, with 12 bases in the middle. This CDR3 region has 15 residues. From germline, CDR1 is SGHTA and CDR2 FQGNSA.

The rearrangement uses TRBV12-3 or TRBV12-4 and TRBJ1-4; D ambiguous. CDR3 length equals 11 residues. V was cut by 1 base and J by 9 bases, with 3 bases left in between. The CDR3 loop reads CASSLVKKLFF. The CDR3 DNA sequence: TGTGCCAGCAGTTTAGTAAAAAAACTGTTTTTT.

This clonotype came up a few times. J is TRBJ2-4 and V is TRBV6-2 or TRBV6-3, with 7 positions matching TRBD1. Looked up from germline, CDR1 is MNHEY and CDR2 is SVGEGT. CDR3 length: 18 residues. Trimming cost V 6 bases and J 1 base; bases outside gene matches: 15. The CDR3 is CASSRRLQGIVAKNIQYF. CDR3 in DNA: TGTGCCAGCAGCCGCCGCCTACAGGGGATAGTGGCCAAAAACATTCAGTACTTC.

This rearrangement joins TRBV2 to TRBJ2-1, with TRBD2 matching 9 bases. Trimming took 1 base from V and 10 from J; bases not matched to a gene: 8. CDR1 is SNHLY, CDR2 FYNNEI, per germline. This CDR3 is built from 15 residues. CDR3: CASSEGLAGMREQFF. CDR3 DNA: TGTGCCAGCAGTGAAGGTCTAGCGGGGATGAGAGAGCAGTTCTTC.

The chain employs TRBV29-1 and TRBJ2-7, with 7 bases lining up with TRBD1. Germline V gene data show CDR1 as SQVTM and CDR2 as ANQGSEA. The ends lost 5 bases at V and 1 base at J; junction bases unmatched: 5. The length of the CDR3 is 13 residues. CDR3 coding DNA: TGCAGCGTTCTTCGGGACAGTTCCTACGAGCAGTACTTC. Its protein product is CSVLRDSSYEQYF.

This clonotype was counted only a few times. The chain joins TRBV10-3 to TRBJ2-7, with a tentative D call TRBD1 (5 bases). With 2 bases removed from V and 3 bases from J, the gap between germline ends came to 11 bases. This CDR3 has 14 amino acids. CDR1 is ENHRY and CDR2 is SYGVKD in the germline V gene. In DNA form, the CDR3 reads TGTGCCATCAGTGAGCAGGGCGTTGTCTACGAGCAGTACTTC. Its protein is CAISEQGVVYEQYF.

The chain employs TRBV20-1 and TRBJ1-2; maybe TRBD1 (5 bases). Trimming removed 5 bases from V and 10 bases from J, with 17 bases in between. Germline V gene sequence: CDR1 DFQATT, CDR2 SNEGSKA (reference sequence). The CDR3 runs 12 residues. The DNA of the CDR3 is TGCAGTGCTTTCCAGGGTCCCCCGACCTACACCTTC. Protein: CSAFQGPPTYTF.

The chain combines TRBV28 with TRBJ1-1; 9 nucleotides line up with TRBD1. The CDR3 length is 13 residues. The germline gives CDR1 MDHEN, CDR2 SYDVKM. J was trimmed by 11 bases and V by 5 bases; bases with no gene match: 9. CDR3 DNA sequence: TGTGCCAGCAGTGTTCGGGACAGGGCAGGCGCTTTCTTT. As protein: CASSVRDRAGAFF.

The chain employs TRBV6-2 or TRBV6-3 and TRBJ1-2; D might be TRBD1 (5 bases). The germline V gene encodes CDR1 MNHEY and CDR2 SVGEGT. V lost 6 bases to trimming and J lost 5 bases, with 19 bases between them. The CDR3 is made up of 15 amino acids. CDR3 sequence (DNA): TGTGCCAGCAGCGGAACCGGGACGGCCTCATATGGCTACACCTTC. Amino acids: CASSGTGTASYGYTF.